The present T cell receptor (beta chain) was sequenced within a study of tumor-infiltrating lymphocytes in primary liver carcinoma. Study-wide findings and caveats: Pairs of tumor regions overlapped more than tumor-adjacent and tumor-blood pairs did. CD8+ and CD4+ repertoires went uncompared, the samples being bulk unsorted.

It was unsorted whole blood that yielded blood RNA, and germline DNA was also extracted. Before the operation took place, four milliliters of peripheral blood were collected. From approximately 490 ng total RNA, TCR beta cDNA was generated with a primer in the constant region. Three nested multiplex PCR rounds of slightly modified ARM-PCR generated TCR beta libraries. TCRdb reprocessed the multiplex PCR reads via MiXCR and lists one record per CDR3 protein. Among around 330,000 distinct CDR3 sequences listed, approximately 58% were seen once. Regarding this clonotype: What it binds is not known. This could be a read error, since a much larger clone is one nucleotide away.

This clonotype was sampled from a woman in her 30s with primary liver carcinoma and hepatitis B virus infection. The sequencing input was peripheral blood.

The DNA of the CDR3 is TGTGCCAGCAGTTCGCATCCTGAGGCCAACGTCCTGACTTTC. As protein: CASSSHPEANVLTF. This sequence joins TRBV6-6 and TRBJ2-6, with no clear D. The CDR3 loop spans 14 amino acids. The germline V gene encodes CDR1 MNHNY and CDR2 SVGAGI (reference sequence). Trimming cost V 4 bases and J 6 bases, with 10 bases left between them.